Below are 29 T cell receptor beta chains sequenced from a single sample in a study of neurological immune-mediated disorders. A single record per CDR3 protein comes from TCRdb applying MiXCR to the 5' RACE reads. The sample yields fewer than 20,000 distinct CDR3 sequences, roughly 15% seen once. Sequences were obtained from PBMCs. The receptors come from a man aged 55 to 70 with HTLV-1-associated myelopathy (HAM/TSP).

This clonotype has ten or more counts. This chain joins TRBV20-1 and TRBJ2-5; TRBD2 might be the D (5 bases). CDR3 length: 13 amino acids. The germline V and J ends were trimmed by 5 bases and 2 bases, with 12 bases remaining between them. CDR1 is DFQATT and CDR2 is SNEGSKA in the germline V gene (reference sequence). The CDR3 DNA is TGCAGTGCTTGGACTTTCCGGCAAGAGACCCAGTACTTC. It specifies CSAWTFRQETQYF.

By sample share, this clonotype is medium-sized (0.01 to 0.1%). The chain couples TRBV2 to TRBJ2-1, with D possibly matching TRBD1 (5 bases). V lost 1 base and J 4 bases, leaving 11 bases between the germline ends. The CDR3 has 15 residues. CDR1 and CDR2 from the germline V gene are SNHLY and FYNNEI. The DNA for the CDR3 is TGTGCCAGCAGTGAAGAGTCAGGGTTGTACAATGAGCAGTTCTTC. Translated: CASSEESGLYNEQFF.

This clonotype showed up many times. J is TRBJ1-5 and V is TRBV30, with 9 bases fitting TRBD1. Germline CDR1 and CDR2: GTSNPN and SVGIG (reference sequence). Unmatched junction bases numbered 9, after V lost 5 bases and J lost 7 bases. This CDR3 has 14 residues. The CDR3: CAWARGTGQQPQHF. CDR3 nucleotides: TGTGCCTGGGCTCGAGGGACAGGGCAGCAGCCCCAGCATTTT. The full variable domain, its missing parts supplied by reference TRBV30 and TRBJ1-5, is SQTIHQWPATLVQPVGSPLSLECTVEGTSNPNLYWYRQAAGRGLQLLFYSVGIGQISSEVPQNLSASRPQDRQFILSSKKLLLSDSGFYLCAWARGTGQQPQHFGDGTRLSIL.

This clonotype has a count of ten or more. The V and J genes are TRBV5-1 and TRBJ1-1; TRBD1 matches at 8 bases. Trimming at V came to 3 bases and at J to 2 bases, leaving 6 bases not matched to a gene. The length of the CDR3 is 15 residues. CDR1 SGHRS and CDR2 YFSETQ come from the germline V gene. The chain's CDR3 is CASSSGQGVNTEAFF. The CDR3, as DNA: TGCGCCAGCAGCTCAGGACAGGGTGTTAACACTGAAGCTTTCTTT.

Note on this clonotype: A much bigger clone sits one base away, suggesting this may be a read error. The chain uses TRBV9 and TRBJ1-1, with D possibly TRBD1 on 5 matching bases. This CDR3 is built from 14 residues. Looked up from germline, CDR1 is SGDLS and CDR2 is YYNGEE. CDR3: CSSSVGPGTTEAFF. The CDR3 DNA sequence: TGTTCCAGCAGCGTAGGCCCAGGGACCACTGAAGCTTTCTTT.

The sample holds many counts of this clonotype. This sequence joins TRBV5-6 and TRBJ2-1; D gene ambiguous. The CDR3 length is 15 residues. The V gene lost 4 bases and the J gene lost 9 bases, with 20 bases spanning the gap. Germline V gene sequence: CDR1 SGHDT, CDR2 YYEEEE. In nucleotides, the CDR3 is TGTGCCAGCAGCCCAGTCGGTACAGTCAATATTGAGCAGTTCTTC. Residues: CASSPVGTVNIEQFF.

This clonotype has at least ten counts. The chain couples TRBV29-1 to TRBJ1-1, with D hard to call. V lost 3 bases to trimming and J lost 0 bases, with 8 bases between them. The CDR3 spans 13 residues. Germline CDR1 reads SQVTM; CDR2 reads ANQGSEA. The CDR3 sequence is CSVDRKLNTEAFF. CDR3 nucleotides: TGCAGCGTTGATAGAAAACTGAACACTGAAGCTTTCTTT.

In its sample, this clonotype was seen many times. This chain joins TRBV10-3 and TRBJ1-3; 7 bases map to TRBD1. V shed 4 bases, J shed 0 bases, and the junction held 6 bases outside the gene matches. The CDR3 has 16 amino acids. Germline CDR1 ENHRY, CDR2 SYGVKD. The CDR3 nucleotides read TGTGCCATCAGTGGGCCGGGACAGAGCTCTGGAAACACCATATATTTT. The encoded protein is CAISGPGQSSGNTIYF.

The chain is built from TRBV5-1 and TRBJ2-5; no clear D. The CDR3 length is 12 residues. CDR1 SGHRS and CDR2 YFSETQ come from the germline V gene. Between the trimmed V and J ends, which lost 5 bases and 2 bases, there was a span of 7 bases. As DNA, the CDR3 is TGCGCCAGCAGTGGGTATCAAGAGACCCAGTACTTC. Protein: CASSGYQETQYF.

Many counts were recorded for this clonotype. V is TRBV9 and J is TRBJ2-7; D may correspond to TRBD1 or TRBD2 (5 bases each). Germline CDR1 and CDR2: SGDLS and YYNGEE. The V gene lost 0 bases and the J gene lost 6 bases, with 10 bases spanning the gap. The CDR3 spans 13 residues. Here the CDR3 DNA reads TGTGCCAGCAGCGTAGAAGTGAGGGGCGAGCAGTACTTC. It specifies CASSVEVRGEQYF.

V is TRBV20-1 and J is TRBJ2-3, with TRBD2 matching over 11 bases. This CDR3 has 16 residues. Losses at the gene ends were 0 bases for V and 1 base for J; bases not matched to a gene: 3. The germline CDR1 and CDR2 sequences are DFQATT and SNEGSKA (reference sequence). CDR3 region: CSARDTTSGGTDTQYF. CDR3 DNA: TGCAGTGCTAGAGATACGACTAGCGGGGGCACAGATACGCAGTATTTT.

This clonotype was seen a single time. Lacking the conserved final phenylalanine or tryptophan, this CDR3 likely reflects a read error. The CDR3 region is CAIAPTGADTDMQYL. In nucleotides, the CDR3 is TGTGCCATAGCGCCCACGGGGGCCGACACAGATATGCAGTATCTT. The rearrangement uses TRBV10-3 and TRBJ2-3; D may match TRBD1 or TRBD2 (6 bases each). CDR3 length: 15 residues. The germline gives CDR1 ENHRY, CDR2 SYGVKD.

This clonotype has ten or more counts. The chain recombines TRBV7-6 with TRBJ2-7, with D possibly called TRBD1 or TRBD2 (6 bases each). V lost 1 base and J lost 6, with 19 bases in between. Looked up from germline, CDR1 is SGHVS and CDR2 is FNYEAQ. The CDR3 totals 16 residues. CDR3 DNA sequence: TGTGCCAGCAGCTTAGGACGGGGGCAGGGGTCGGTCGAGCAGTACTTC. Translation: CASSLGRGQGSVEQYF.

This clonotype was observed a single time. The germline gene is not matched at one end of the junction; a read error may be the cause. This sequence joins TRBV5-1 and TRBJ2-7; D is unclear. Germline V lookup: CDR1 SGHRS, CDR2 YFSETQ. This CDR3 is built from 14 residues. For the CDR3, the DNA is TGCGCCAGCAGCTTGGTCAGGCCCCCCAACGAGCCGTACTTC. Translating it yields CASSLVRPPNEPYF.

This clonotype was detected many times. For the CDR3, the DNA is TGTGCCAGCAGCGGCCAAGCGACTAATGAAAAACTGTTTTTT. The encoded protein is CASSGQATNEKLFF. The genes are TRBV9 and TRBJ1-4; D remains unclear. Looked up from germline, CDR1 is SGDLS and CDR2 is YYNGEE. The CDR3 consists of 14 residues. V was trimmed by 3 bases and J by 2 bases, leaving 8 bases between them.

Details on this clonotype: One end of the junction varies from germline; a read error may be responsible. The chain uses TRBV5-1 and TRBJ2-3; the match to TRBD1 covers 9 bases. This CDR3 region has 16 residues. Germline lookup yields CDR1 SGHRS and CDR2 YFSETQ. The CDR3 protein is CASSSQRDRETDRQYF. CDR3 sequence (DNA): TGCGCCAGCAGCTCACAGCGGGACAGGGAAACAGATAGGCAGTATTTT. The full variable domain, completed using reference TRBV5-1 and TRBJ2-3, is KAGVTQTPRYLIKTRGQQVTLSCSPISGHRSVSWYQQTPGQGLQFLFEYFSETQRNKGNFPGRFSGRQFSNSRSEMNVSTLELGDSALYLCASSSQRDRETDRQYFGPGTRLTVL.

This clonotype was counted ten times or more. The J gene is TRBJ1-6, the V gene TRBV29-1; D is possibly TRBD1 (5 bases). Trimming cost V 4 bases and J 9 bases, with 13 bases left between them. CDR1 and CDR2 (germline): SQVTM, ANQGSEA. The CDR3 sequence is 13 residues long. The CDR3 loop is CSVGGSAASPLHF. The DNA of the CDR3 is TGCAGCGTTGGGGGCTCTGCGGCTTCACCCCTCCACTTT.

This clonotype was detected many times. This chain uses TRBV28 with TRBJ2-3; a possible D gene is TRBD2 (6 bases). The V gene's germline CDR1 is MDHEN and CDR2 SYDVKM. The length of the CDR3 is 15 residues. V lost 8 bases and J lost 1, with 16 bases in between. CDR3 sequence: CASPPRRAGTDTQYF. The CDR3 coding sequence is TGTGCCAGCCCCCCGCGGAGGGCGGGCACAGATACGCAGTATTTT.

This clonotype is medium-sized within its sample. The chain employs TRBV5-1 and TRBJ2-1, with D possibly being TRBD2 (6 bases). Germline V CDR1 and CDR2: SGHRS, YFSETQ. The CDR3 consists of 16 residues. V dropped 1 base and J dropped 0 bases, with 11 bases sitting between them. CDR3 region: CASSLRRGYSYNEQFF. CDR3 DNA sequence: TGCGCCAGCAGCTTGAGGCGGGGCTACTCCTACAATGAGCAGTTCTTC.

This clonotype was detected ten times or more. This chain joins TRBV5-1 and TRBJ2-3; D is perhaps TRBD2 (6 bases). CDR1 and CDR2 from the germline V gene are SGHRS and YFSETQ. CDR3 size: 14 residues. V shed 0 bases and J shed 5 bases, with 10 bases lying between them. The CDR3 DNA follows: TGCGCCAGCAGCTTGGCCACGGAGGGAGATACGCAGTATTTT. Translation gives CASSLATEGDTQYF.

This clonotype occurred many times. The chain carries TRBV5-4 and TRBJ2-5; 10 positions agree with TRBD2. CDR1 and CDR2 (germline): SGHNT, YYREEE (reference sequence). The CDR3 consists of 14 residues. After removal of 4 bases from V and 2 bases from J, the junction contained 2 bases not matched to a gene. CDR3: CASSLAGAQETQYF. The CDR3, as DNA: TGTGCCAGCAGCCTAGCGGGGGCACAAGAGACCCAGTACTTC.

In its sample, this clonotype was seen many times. This chain uses TRBV12-3 or TRBV12-4 with TRBJ1-4; D is undetermined. The CDR3 covers 13 residues. Trimming pared 6 bases from V and 4 bases from J, leaving 9 bases between. The CDR3 DNA is TGTGCCAGCAGGAGTTCCGGTAATGAAAAACTGTTTTTT. Translating gives CASRSSGNEKLFF.

This clonotype has a count of ten or more. V and J are TRBV7-2 and TRBJ2-5; D is undetermined. The CDR3 is 14 amino acids. The germline gives CDR1 SGHTA, CDR2 FQGNSA. V was pared by 4 bases and J by 5 bases, with 14 bases between. CDR3 in DNA: TGTGCCAGCAGCTCCCCCATGCTCGTCGAGACCCAGTACTTC. It specifies CASSSPMLVETQYF. Full variable domain (outside the CDR3, taken from reference TRBV7-2 and TRBJ2-5): GAGVSQSPSNKVTEKGKDVELRCDPISGHTALYWYRQSLGQGLEFLIYFQGNSAPDKSGLPSDRFSAERTGGSVSTLTIQRTQQEDSAVYLCASSSPMLVETQYFGPGTRLLVL.

The sample holds many counts of this clonotype. The chain joins TRBV19 to TRBJ2-1, with TRBD2 as a possible D gene (5 bases). The CDR3 has 15 residues. The germline V gene has CDR1 LNHDA and CDR2 SQIVND (reference sequence). Trimming left V 1 base short and J 8 bases short, with 15 bases between. The CDR3 bases are TGTGCCAGTAGTATAGTTGCCCGGAGGAAGGATGAGCAGTTCTTC. Amino acids: CASSIVARRKDEQFF.

This clonotype has at least ten counts. The V call is TRBV20-1, the J call TRBJ2-1; a weak D match, TRBD2 (5 bases). This CDR3 is built from 15 residues. V lost 5 bases and J 7 bases, leaving 21 bases between the germline ends. Germline assignment: CDR1 DFQATT and CDR2 SNEGSKA (reference sequence). CDR3 residues: CSARLARAYGNEQFF. CDR3 DNA sequence: TGCAGTGCTCGTCTGGCGAGGGCCTACGGGAATGAGCAGTTCTTC.

This clonotype showed up many times. The chain links TRBV19 to TRBJ2-7, with D possibly being TRBD1 or TRBD2 (5 bases each). Germline loops: CDR1 LNHDA, CDR2 SQIVND (reference sequence). Trimming pared 1 base from V and 9 bases from J, leaving 22 bases between. This CDR3 has 16 amino acids. The DNA for the CDR3 is TGTGCCAGTAGTATAGCCAGCGGCAGGGTGAGTGGCGCGCAGTACTTC. This translates into CASSIASGRVSGAQYF.

Many counts were recorded for this clonotype. The rearrangement links TRBV10-3 to TRBJ1-1; no reliable D call. The CDR3 is made up of 16 amino acids. Between the trimmed V and J ends, which lost 10 bases and 1 base, there was a span of 22 bases. The V gene's germline CDR1 is ENHRY and CDR2 SYGVKD. The CDR3 protein is CATTSSRAVQNTEAFF. The CDR3 DNA is TGTGCCACCACTAGTTCAAGGGCCGTTCAGAACACTGAAGCTTTCTTT.

The sample holds many counts of this clonotype. The CDR3 sequence: CSARGNTGELFF. DNA for the CDR3: TGCAGTGCAAGGGGGAACACCGGGGAGCTGTTTTTT. The V gene is TRBV20-1, the J gene TRBJ2-2, with D perhaps TRBD1 (5 bases). Deletions cut 6 bases from V and 1 base from J, with 6 bases between. The CDR3 runs to 12 residues. Germline lookup yields CDR1 DFQATT and CDR2 SNEGSKA (reference sequence).

V gene TRBV20-1 combines with J gene TRBJ2-1, with D possibly TRBD2 on 6 matching bases. Germline V gives CDR1 DFQATT, CDR2 SNEGSKA (reference sequence). Trimming pared 7 bases from V and 6 bases from J, leaving 19 bases between. This CDR3 has 14 amino acids. As DNA, the CDR3 is TGCAGTGTTCCACTGGCGGGGAAAGCCAATGAGCAGTTCTTC. Its protein is CSVPLAGKANEQFF.